This TCR beta chain appears in the sequencing data of a study of blood T cell repertoires in COVID-19. Only in-frame clones appear in the TCRdb table, and some are missing; sequencing was by immunoSEQ multiplex PCR. The sample contains nearly 350,000 clones, around 87% of which appear only once. Material: peripheral blood. The clonotype originates from a woman aged 45-60 years with COVID-19, enrolled during active disease.

The CDR3 reads CATAGTANTEAFF. CDR3 sequence (DNA): TGTGCCACCGCCGGGACAGCAAACACTGAAGCTTTCTTT. The chain joins TRBV24-1 to TRBJ1-1, with TRBD1 identical over 7 bases. This CDR3 spans 13 amino acids. The ends lost 9 bases at V and 2 bases at J; junction bases unmatched: 5. The germline CDR1 and CDR2 sequences are KGHDR and SFDVKD.